This T cell receptor beta chain came from a study of vaccination and CD4 T cells after COVID-19 (dated by TCRdb to between 2021 and 2024). At the level of the whole study: Convalescent patients had a positive SARS-CoV-2 result on nasal swab PCR, and of these patients, several had mild disease and one had severe disease. Post-vaccine blood samples were taken a median of about 72 days after the second vaccine dose, with a range of roughly 13 to 250 days. The convalescent cohort comprised six males and four females, including two Hispanic individuals, seven Caucasians, two Asians and one multiracial person. The cultures were stimulated with overlapping spike peptide pools from SARS-CoV-2 and from the common cold coronaviruses HCoV-NL63, HCoV-OC43 and HCoV-229E. Each participant got two doses of either the Pfizer-BioNTech BNT162b2 vaccine (n=8) or the Moderna mRNA-1273 vaccine (n=2). Post-COVID blood samples from convalescent patients were collected a median of approximately 100 days after diagnosis, with a range of 35 to 161 days. In fewer than 12 COVID-19 convalescent patients and a handful of infection-naive healthy vaccine recipients, researchers compared the spike-specific CD4+ TCR repertoire from before mRNA vaccination with the repertoire from after. As controls, cultures received a CEFX viral epitope pool (the positive control), an HIV-1 Nef peptide pool (the negative control), or no peptide at all.

This clonotype was seen a few times. Its target antigen remains unknown. The sample holds no much larger clone one base away, and base qualities are not on file. What the research found in general, with its limitations: In convalescent patients, a median around 90% of post-vaccine SARS-CoV-2-reactive clones were detected only after vaccination, suggesting vaccine-specific priming. The median number of SARS-CoV-2-reactive clonotypes rose from around 20 after infection to a few dozen after vaccination, but the change was not significant. Of the vaccine-specific clones in convalescent patients, 304 of 307, or nearly all, reacted only to SARS-CoV-2 spike and did not cross-react with common cold coronaviruses. The number of convalescent patients in the study was relatively small, and the study did not examine early timepoints following natural infection.

The sample's treatment or condition label is to be understood as: roughly ten-day PBMC culture with coronavirus spike peptide pools or control peptides (ViraFEST assay). The ViraFEST assay was used in the study, in which antigen-specific T cells were expanded with peptide pools and expanded clonotypes were subsequently identified by TCR sequencing. The convalescent patients' positive SARS-CoV-2 PCR tests fell between March and December 2020, which was before the Alpha, Beta and Delta variants emerged in the United States. Each well held approximately 2 million PBMCs cultured in IMDM containing around 5.1% human AB serum and approximately 9.6 IU/ml IL-2, with around 9.2 ug/ml peptide pools added. On days 3 and 7, half of the culture medium was replaced with fresh IL-2-containing medium. After 9 to 11 days of culture, CD4+ T cells were isolated by negative selection with the EasySep CD4+ T cell isolation kit. Ficoll-Paque Plus gradient centrifugation was used to isolate PBMCs from whole blood, and the isolated PBMCs were then either used fresh or cryopreserved at -140C. Culture conditions were generally each tested in triplicate wells.

Library preparation was by PCR. DNA from cultured CD4+ T cells was subjected to TCR sequencing with the Oncomine TCR Beta short-read assay at the Johns Hopkins FTIC core. The QIAamp micro DNA kit was used to extract genomic DNA from the cultured CD4+ T cells. Oncomine TCR Beta libraries made from cultured CD4+ T cells were pooled using unique dual indexes and sequenced on an Illumina iSeq 100. Per the authors' processing: Non-productive sequences were filtered out, and CDR3s that did not start with C, did not end with F or W, or were shorter than 7 amino acids were discarded. The MANAFEST web application identified antigen-specific clonotypes by comparing peptide-stimulated wells against reference wells and other culture wells. An FDR below 0.05, an odds ratio above 5, and a productive frequency above 0.1% in at least two of three replicate wells were required for clones to be considered positive. Cross-reactive clonotypes were defined as significantly expanded in both SARS-CoV-2 spike wells and at least one common cold coronavirus spike condition. Levenshtein distances (stringdist) and unrooted phylogenetic trees (ape) in R version 3.6.1 were used to assess CDR3 homology. TCRdb reanalyzed the raw reads on its own, using fastp at Q25 for trimming and MiXCR for clone calling, and kept in-frame beta chains. Under each unique CDR3 protein, matching rows form one entry showing the most common genes and DNA. In this record, the V and J calls reflect TCRdb's handling and not the investigators' own analysis. Present in this sample are about 17,000 distinct CDR3 sequences, roughly 30% of which were seen just once. 15% to 18% of the sample comes from the top ten.

The CDR3, from cysteine to phenylalanine, totals 15 residues. Only the CDR3 portion is preserved as DNA: 45 bases, with reading frame beginning at the first base. V drops 6 bases and J drops 0 bases, leaving 12 bases in between. Via the germline V gene, CDR1 is MNHEY and CDR2 SVGEGT. The sequenced sample consisted of cultured CD4+ T cells from blood. The receptor comes from a human donor with COVID-19. The chain joins TRBV6-2 or TRBV6-3 to TRBJ2-4; the D gene is perhaps TRBD2, on 5 matching bases. The DNA is TGTGCCAGCAGGGAACTAGGCCTAGCCAAAAACATTCAGTACTTC. Protein translation: CASRELGLAKNIQYF.